This record concerns one TCR beta chain sequence. Time point here: sample taken at primary tumor resection. Whole RNA from tumor, nontumor lung or frozen PBMC was sequenced unsorted. Every TCR cDNA molecule bore its own unique molecular identifier. TCRdb reanalysed the 5' RACE reads using MiXCR and keeps one entry per CDR3 protein. The sample includes some 85,000 distinct CDR3 sequences, approximately 20% of them seen just once. This specimen belongs to a study of spatial heterogeneity in lung cancer. Sample: PBMCs, taken at surgery. This sequence was found in a male donor with early-stage non-small cell lung cancer.

CDR3: CASSPGGQDGNTIYF. DNA for the CDR3: TGTGCCAGCAGCCCTGGGGGGCAAGATGGAAACACCATATATTTT. The rearrangement uses TRBV6-1 and TRBJ1-3, with D possibly matching TRBD1 (6 bases). CDR3 length: 15 amino acids. The germline V gene has CDR1 MNHNS and CDR2 SASEGT. The V end was cut by 6 bases, the J end by 3 bases, with 15 bases between.